The rows below give T cell receptor beta chains drawn from one sample of a study of graft-versus-host responses after intestinal transplantation. The method was immunoSEQ multiplex PCR; TCRdb's version includes in-frame clones alone and lacks a portion of them. The sample yields about 1,600 clones, 77% seen once. The material sequenced was ileum tissue, taken 500 to 550 days after transplant. The receptors stem from a human patient who received an intestinal transplant, so some T cells may come from the graft donor. Each CDR3 is given with its conserved first and last residue. The D gene is left open where the match is weak. Clone size, where shown, is once, few, many, or a class for clones that have expanded.

D gene	V gene	clone size	J gene	CDR3 DNA	CDR3 protein
-	TRBV29-1	-	TRBJ1-2	TGCAGCGGGGGCGCCAGTAACTATGGCTACACCTTC	CSGGASNYGYTF
-	TRBV21-1	-	TRBJ2-5	TGTGCCAGCAGCAACCGGTGGGTTAGCGGGTTCAAAGAGACCCAGTACTTC	CASSNRWVSGFKETQYF
TRBD2	TRBV5-8	-	TRBJ2-1	TGTGCCAGCAGCTTGCCGAAGGGACTAGCGGCCCACAATGAGCAGTTCTTC	CASSLPKGLAAHNEQFF
TRBD2	TRBV6-5	-	TRBJ2-7	TGTGCCAGCAGTTACTCGGAAGCGGGAGGTTCCTACGAGCAGTACTTC	CASSYSEAGGSYEQYF
-	TRBV7-5	-	TRBJ1-2	TGTGCCAGCACCTTGGGAGTTAATGGCTACACCTTC	CASTLGVNGYTF
-	TRBV7-2	hyperexpanded	TRBJ1-1	TGTGCCAGCAGCCCCGGAGGGGTGAGAGCTTTCTTT	CASSPGGVRAFF
TRBD1	TRBV9	once	TRBJ2-7	TGTGCCAGCAGCGTAGGGGGACAGGGCTCCTACGAGCAGTACTTC	CASSVGGQGSYEQYF
-	TRBV4-3	few	TRBJ2-1	TGCGCCAGCAGCCAAGATAGGGGCCCCAGGGCCCGGTTCTTC	CASSQDRGPRARFF
-	TRBV5-4	-	TRBJ1-2	TGTGCCAGCAGCTTCCGGGCAGGGGTTGGGGATGGCTACACCTTC	CASSFRAGVGDGYTF
-	TRBV9	-	TRBJ2-7	TGTGCCAGCAGCGTAGACAGTTCTTCCTACGAGCAGTACTTC	CASSVDSSSYEQYF
-	TRBV27	-	TRBJ1-2	TGTGCCAGCAGTCCAGGAGACTTTTATGGCTACACCTTC	CASSPGDFYGYTF
-	TRBV7-8	large	TRBJ1-2	TGTGCCAGCAGCTTCACAACCGACAACAGGGCCGTAAGCTACACCTTC	CASSFTTDNRAVSYTF
-	TRBV9	few	TRBJ2-7	TGTGCCAGCAGCGTAGACGCCTCTTGGGACGAGCAGTACTTC	CASSVDASWDEQYF
TRBD2	TRBV18	-	TRBJ2-1	TGTGCCAGCTCACCACTTCTATCTACGGGACTAGCGGGAACCAATGAGCAGTTCTTC	CASSPLLSTGLAGTNEQFF
-	TRBV30	-	TRBJ1-1	TGTGCCTGGAGCCCTAGACAGGTCGGCACTGAAGCTTTCTTT	CAWSPRQVGTEAFF
-	TRBV7-9	few	TRBJ2-7	TGTGCCAGCAGTCTAGAGTTGGGCAACGAGCAGTACTTC	CASSLELGNEQYF
-	TRBV15	-	TRBJ2-1	TGTGCCACCAGCAGAGATGGCCCCCCGGGGCAGTTCTTC	CATSRDGPPGQFF
TRBD1	TRBV28	once	TRBJ1-4	TGTGCCAGCAGCCGGGACAGACATTATGAAAAACTGTTTTTT	CASSRDRHYEKLFF
TRBD1	TRBV13	-	TRBJ2-7	TGTGCCAGCAGCTTAGGCACAGGGGCCTACGAGCAGTACTTC	CASSLGTGAYEQYF
-	TRBV6-1	-	TRBJ2-7	TGTGCCAGCAGTGAAGCGAACCATAGGGGGGACGAGCAGTACTTC	CASSEANHRGDEQYF